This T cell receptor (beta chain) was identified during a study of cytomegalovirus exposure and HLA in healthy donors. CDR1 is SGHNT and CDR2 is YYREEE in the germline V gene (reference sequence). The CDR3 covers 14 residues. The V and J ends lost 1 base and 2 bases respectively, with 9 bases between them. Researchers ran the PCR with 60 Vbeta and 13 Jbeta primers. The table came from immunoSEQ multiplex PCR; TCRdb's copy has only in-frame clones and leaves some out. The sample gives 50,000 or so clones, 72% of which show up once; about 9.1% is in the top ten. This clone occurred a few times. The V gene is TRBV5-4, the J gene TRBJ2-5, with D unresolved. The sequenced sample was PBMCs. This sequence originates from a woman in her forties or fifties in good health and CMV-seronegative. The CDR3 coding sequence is TGTGCCAGCAGCTTGCAATTCAGGCAAGAGACCCAGTACTTC. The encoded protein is CASSLQFRQETQYF.